Below are 22 T cell receptor beta chains sequenced from a single sample in a study of shared clonotypes between healthy human individuals. The repertoire was sequenced with immunoSEQ multiplex PCR; TCRdb's copy has only in-frame clones and lacks some. Of fewer than 650,000 clones listed, 76% are singletons. Material: PBMCs. The receptors come from a woman aged 40 to 49 in good health. Some clones in this sample may be carry-over from other donors' samples.

V gene TRBV18 combines with J gene TRBJ2-3; TRBD1 matches 9 bases. The CDR3 loop spans 15 amino acids. With V trimmed by 3 bases and J by 5 bases, 6 bases remained unmatched. The germline gives CDR1 KGHSH, CDR2 LQKENI. The CDR3 loop reads CASSPTGGLGDTQYF. The CDR3 DNA follows: TGTGCCAGCTCACCCACAGGGGGCCTTGGAGATACGCAGTATTTT.

The genes are TRBV28 and TRBJ2-1; D is possibly TRBD2 (7 bases). The V gene lost 5 bases and the J gene lost 4 bases, with 15 bases spanning the gap. This CDR3 spans 15 amino acids. The germline gives CDR1 MDHEN, CDR2 SYDVKM. The CDR3 here is CASSGRDTPYNEQFF. In nucleotides, the CDR3 is TGTGCCAGCAGTGGGAGGGACACACCTTACAATGAGCAGTTCTTC. The complete variable domain, with remaining parts taken from reference TRBV28 and TRBJ2-1, reads DVKVTQSSRYLVKRTGEKVFLECVQDMDHENMFWYRQDPGLGLRLIYFSYDVKMKEKGDIPEGYSVSREKKERFSLILESASTNQTSMYLCASSGRDTPYNEQFFGPGTRLTVL.

The chain couples TRBV27 to TRBJ2-7; 7 bases line up with TRBD2. The CDR3 has 14 residues. Germline CDR1 reads MNHEY; CDR2 reads SMNVEV (reference sequence). The V segment lost 3 bases and the J segment 7 bases; nucleotides outside the gene matches: 9. This CDR3 reads CASSLGGVLREQYF. CDR3 DNA: TGTGCCAGCAGTTTGGGGGGGGTCCTACGAGAGCAGTACTTC.

A word on this clone: The sample carries other DNA sequences with the same CDR3. The rearrangement joins TRBV19 to TRBJ1-1, with 9 bases lining up with TRBD1. The CDR3 contains 14 residues. Germline V gene sequence: CDR1 LNHDA, CDR2 SQIVND (reference sequence). With 4 bases clipped from V and 3 bases from J, the junction kept 3 bases outside the gene matches. The CDR3 sequence is CASSTGQGHTEAFF. The DNA for the CDR3 is TGTGCCAGTAGTACCGGACAGGGGCACACTGAAGCTTTCTTT. The whole variable domain, remainder taken from reference TRBV19 and TRBJ1-1, is DGGITQSPKYLFRKEGQNVTLSCEQNLNHDAMYWYRQDPGQGLRLIYYSQIVNDFQKGDIAEGYSVSREKKESFPLTVTSAQKNPTAFYLCASSTGQGHTEAFFGQGTRLTVV.

Turning to this clone: A far larger clone is a single base away, which makes a read error likely. No conserved phenylalanine or tryptophan is present at the end of the CDR3, so a read error is the likely explanation. The rearrangement joins TRBV30 to TRBJ1-4; D unclear. Trimming left V 4 bases short and J 4 bases short, with 13 bases between. Germline assignment: CDR1 GTSNPN and CDR2 SVGIG (reference sequence). CDR3 size: 14 residues. The CDR3 here is CAWNRPGDNEKLFL. The CDR3 nucleotides are TGTGCCTGGAACCGCCCGGGTGATAATGAAAAACTGTTTCTT.

The chain is built from TRBV4-3 and TRBJ2-7; the match to TRBD2 covers 12 bases. The V and J ends lost 0 bases and 1 base, in that order; junction bases with no gene match: 7. Germline V gene lookup returns CDR1 LGHNA and CDR2 YSLEER. This CDR3 has 18 residues. The CDR3 sequence: CASSQDWGLAGLSYEQYF. CDR3 nucleotides: TGCGCCAGCAGCCAAGATTGGGGACTAGCGGGTTTGTCCTACGAGCAGTACTTC.

The gene calls are TRBV11-2 and TRBJ1-1, with a tentative D call TRBD1 (5 bases). CDR3 length: 16 amino acids. The V end was cut by 5 bases, the J end by 4 bases, with 20 bases between. Germline-derived CDR1 and CDR2 are SGHAT and FQNNGV. In DNA form, the CDR3 reads TGTGCCAGCAGCGATCCCACAGGAATGGGTGTCACTGAAGCTTTCTTT. The encoded protein is CASSDPTGMGVTEAFF. The full variable domain, its missing parts supplied by reference TRBV11-2 and TRBJ1-1, is EAGVAQSPRYKIIEKRQSVAFWCNPISGHATLYWYQQILGQGPKLLIQFQNNGVVDDSQLPKDRFSAERLKGVDSTLKIQPAKLEDSAVYLCASSDPTGMGVTEAFFGQGTRLTVV.

V usage is TRBV5-4 and J usage is TRBJ2-5; 13 bases are a match to TRBD2. CDR1 and CDR2 (germline): SGHNT, YYREEE (reference sequence). This CDR3 comprises 15 residues. Trimming cost V 4 bases and J 2 bases; bases outside gene matches: 2. Here the CDR3 reads CASSKGLAGQETQYF. CDR3 sequence (DNA): TGTGCCAGCAGCAAGGGACTAGCGGGGCAAGAGACCCAGTACTTC.

The chain carries TRBV15 and TRBJ1-2; 7 nucleotides align to TRBD1. Germline V gene sequence: CDR1 LNHNV, CDR2 YYDKDF (reference sequence). The trim removed 0 bases at V and 4 bases at J, leaving 8 bases unmatched. The CDR3 consists of 16 residues. CDR3 coding DNA: TGTGCCACCAGCAGAGATCGAGCAGGGGGTGGCTATGGCTACACCTTC. It encodes CATSRDRAGGGYGYTF.

The CDR3 sequence: CSVGEIDTGELFF. CDR3 sequence (DNA): TGCAGCGTAGGGGAGATCGACACCGGGGAGCTGTTTTTT. V gene TRBV29-1 combines with J gene TRBJ2-2; D is possibly TRBD1 or TRBD2 (5 bases each). The CDR3 extends over 13 amino acids. Germline V lookup: CDR1 SQVTM, CDR2 ANQGSEA. V gave up 6 bases and J gave up 3 bases, with 11 bases separating them.

The chain joins TRBV27 to TRBJ2-4; D perhaps matches TRBD1 (5 bases). Trimming removed 0 bases at V and 3 bases at J, with 12 bases between. Germline V lookup: CDR1 MNHEY, CDR2 SMNVEV (reference sequence). The CDR3 totals 16 residues. The CDR3 DNA reads TGTGCCAGCAGTTTATCGAAGGGGCAGGGCAAAAACATTCAGTACTTC. Protein: CASSLSKGQGKNIQYF.

The chain links TRBV29-1 to TRBJ1-1, with D possibly being TRBD1 (5 bases). V was clipped by 4 bases and J by 3 bases, with 15 bases between them. The CDR3 is 14 residues long. Per the germline V gene, CDR1 is SQVTM and CDR2 is ANQGSEA. CDR3: CSVGWLGGDTEAFF. The CDR3 coding sequence is TGCAGCGTTGGATGGTTGGGGGGGGACACTGAAGCTTTCTTT.

V usage is TRBV12-5 and J usage is TRBJ2-7; 9 nucleotides match TRBD1. Per germline, CDR1 LGHNT and CDR2 FRNRAP. The J segment lost 3 bases and the V segment lost 2 bases, leaving 8 bases of the junction unmatched. This CDR3 is 16 amino acids long. The chain's CDR3 is CASGLPPGQGLYEQYF. DNA for the CDR3: TGTGCTAGTGGTTTGCCTCCGGGACAGGGTCTCTACGAGCAGTACTTC.

The chain links TRBV7-9 to TRBJ1-4; 11 bases agree with TRBD1. Germline V gene data show CDR1 as SEHNR and CDR2 as FQNEAQ (reference sequence). The CDR3 has 14 amino acids. V was pared by 7 bases and J by 8 bases, with 6 bases of the junction left unmatched. CDR3 amino acids: CASTLDRGLEKLFF. CDR3 DNA sequence: TGTGCCAGCACCCTGGACAGGGGGCTGGAAAAACTGTTTTTT.

The chain employs TRBV4-1 and TRBJ1-2; D is ambiguous. Trimming removed 1 base from V and 4 bases from J, with 13 bases in between. Germline V gene sequence: CDR1 MGHRA, CDR2 YSYEKL. The CDR3 contains 15 residues. Here the CDR3 reads CASSQGATRAYGYTF. The CDR3 DNA is TGCGCCAGCAGCCAAGGGGCGACGCGGGCCTATGGCTACACCTTC.

J is TRBJ2-3 and V is TRBV11-2; a weak D match, TRBD2 (6 bases). The CDR3 spans 15 residues. V was trimmed by 2 bases and J by 1 base, leaving 10 bases between them. CDR1 SGHAT and CDR2 FQNNGV come from the germline V gene. CDR3 residues: CASSLMASGTDTQYF. The CDR3 nucleotides are TGTGCCAGCAGCTTAATGGCTAGCGGCACAGATACGCAGTATTTT.

This clone ranks as medium-sized. The V call is TRBV18, the J call TRBJ2-6, with 13 bases lining up with TRBD2. CDR3 size: 19 residues. Germline CDR1 is KGHSH and CDR2 is LQKENI. V was pared by 1 base and J by 1 base, with 4 bases of the junction left unmatched. CDR3 bases: TGTGCCAGCTCACCACTCGCACTAGCGGGAGGGTCTGGGGCCAACGTCCTGACTTTC. Amino acids: CASSPLALAGGSGANVLTF.

The chain recombines TRBV4-1 with TRBJ1-1; perhaps TRBD1 as D (6 bases). The CDR3 contains 15 residues. Deletions cut 5 bases from V and 1 base from J, with 14 bases between. The germline V gene encodes CDR1 MGHRA and CDR2 YSYEKL. CDR3 protein: CASSSQGKANTEAFF. The DNA of the CDR3 is TGCGCCAGCAGCTCTCAGGGGAAGGCGAACACTGAAGCTTTCTTT.

The rearrangement uses TRBV7-3 and TRBJ2-1; D remains unclear. Germline V lookup: CDR1 SGHTA, CDR2 FQGTGA. This CDR3 region has 13 residues. The V and J ends lost 6 bases and 3 bases respectively, with 9 bases between them. The CDR3 coding sequence is TGTGCCAGCAGACTAACCCTCTACAATGAGCAGTTCTTC. It codes for CASRLTLYNEQFF.

V and J are TRBV19 and TRBJ2-1; D gene uncertain. Germline CDR1 is LNHDA and CDR2 is SQIVND (reference sequence). There are 15 residues in the CDR3. The ends were cut back, 5 bases at V and 2 bases at J, with 13 bases in the middle. The CDR3 DNA reads TGTGCCAGTAGTCCCGAAGGCCAGCCCTACAATGAGCAGTTCTTC. It encodes CASSPEGQPYNEQFF. Full variable domain (outside the CDR3, taken from reference TRBV19 and TRBJ2-1): DGGITQSPKYLFRKEGQNVTLSCEQNLNHDAMYWYRQDPGQGLRLIYYSQIVNDFQKGDIAEGYSVSREKKESFPLTVTSAQKNPTAFYLCASSPEGQPYNEQFFGPGTRLTVL.

A word on this clone: This specimen includes other DNA sequences encoding the same CDR3. The chain combines TRBV5-4 with TRBJ1-5, with 7 nucleotides matching TRBD1. This CDR3 spans 13 amino acids. The V and J ends lost 5 bases and 7 bases, in that order; junction bases with no gene match: 6. The germline V gene has CDR1 SGHNT and CDR2 YYREEE (reference sequence). The CDR3, as DNA: TGTGCCAGCAGTAGCGACAGGGACCAGCCCCAGCATTTT. This encodes CASSSDRDQPQHF.

Worth noting for this clone: A much larger clone sits a single nucleotide away, making a read error possible. The genes are TRBV13 and TRBJ2-2, with D possibly being TRBD2 (6 bases). The CDR3 is 15 residues long. Germline assignment: CDR1 PRHDT and CDR2 FYEKMQ (reference sequence). Here the CDR3 reads CASSAQLSPPGGLFF. The DNA for the CDR3 is TGTGCCAGCAGCGCGCAGCTTAGCCCCCCCGGGGGGCTGTTTTTT.